One sample yielded the 19 T cell receptor beta chains listed below, sequenced in a study of cytomegalovirus exposure and HLA in healthy donors. The PCR employed 60 Vbeta primers together with 13 Jbeta primers. The method was immunoSEQ multiplex PCR; TCRdb's version includes in-frame clones alone and lacks a portion of them. The table lists roughly 100,000 clones, 63% of them singletons, with approximately 4.3% in the top ten. Sequencing was carried out using PBMCs. The receptors were sampled from a human donor in good health.

This chain uses TRBV29-1 with TRBJ1-2; a weak D match, TRBD1 (5 bases). Germline CDR1 and CDR2: SQVTM and ANQGSEA. Trimming removed 7 bases from V and 6 bases from J, with 12 bases in between. The CDR3 spans 11 residues. The CDR3 DNA reads TGCAGCGCCGACAGTACCAATGGCTACACCTTC. It yields the protein CSADSTNGYTF.

This chain joins TRBV7-6 and TRBJ1-5; a weak D match, TRBD1 (6 bases). Trimming stripped 3 bases from V and 11 bases from J, with 20 bases between. The CDR3 extends over 15 amino acids. Germline CDR1 reads SGHVS; CDR2 reads FNYEAQ. The CDR3 loop reads CASSFRADGEGAQHF. Here the CDR3 DNA reads TGTGCCAGCAGCTTTAGGGCGGACGGCGAGGGGGCCCAGCATTTT.

This sequence joins TRBV11-2 and TRBJ2-7, with a tentative D call TRBD1 (5 bases). This CDR3 has 14 residues. The germline gives CDR1 SGHAT, CDR2 FQNNGV. V dropped 5 bases and J dropped 3 bases, with 14 bases sitting between them. The CDR3 region is CASSTGWPDYEQYF. DNA of the CDR3: TGTGCCAGCAGCACAGGCTGGCCCGACTACGAGCAGTACTTC.

V usage is TRBV7-8 and J usage is TRBJ1-2; 9 bases map to TRBD1. Per germline, CDR1 SGHVS and CDR2 FQNEAQ. CDR3 length: 16 residues. V was clipped by 5 bases and J by 2 bases; unmatched bases: 9. CDR3 loop: CASSRRDRDTNYGYTF. The CDR3 DNA reads as TGTGCCAGCAGCAGGCGGGACAGGGATACGAACTATGGCTACACCTTC. The complete variable domain, with remaining parts taken from reference TRBV7-8 and TRBJ1-2, reads GAGVSQSPRYKVAKRGQDVALRCDPISGHVSLFWYQQALGQGPEFLTYFQNEAQLDKSGLPSDRFFAERPEGSVSTLKIQRTQQEDSAVYLCASSRRDRDTNYGYTFGSGTRLTVV.

V gene TRBV5-4 combines with J gene TRBJ2-3; 11 nucleotides line up with TRBD1. The germline V gene encodes CDR1 SGHNT and CDR2 YYREEE (reference sequence). V lost 4 bases to trimming and J lost 2 bases; unmatched junction nucleotides: 3. The CDR3 length is 15 residues. The CDR3 DNA follows: TGTGCCAGCAGCGTGGACAGGGGGCCCACAGATACGCAGTATTTT. Protein: CASSVDRGPTDTQYF.

This clone was detected a few times. The V gene is TRBV7-9, the J gene TRBJ2-5; unclear D gene. CDR1 SEHNR and CDR2 FQNEAQ come from the germline V gene (reference sequence). V dropped 5 bases and J dropped 3 bases, with 7 bases sitting between them. This CDR3 contains 12 residues. CDR3 sequence: CASSSIEETQYF. The CDR3 DNA sequence: TGTGCCAGCAGCAGCATAGAAGAGACCCAGTACTTC.

The chain joins TRBV30 to TRBJ1-2; D possibly corresponds to TRBD1 (6 bases). The germline CDR1 and CDR2 sequences are GTSNPN and SVGIG (reference sequence). The CDR3 sequence is 12 residues long. V lost 4 bases, J lost 10 bases, and 16 bases lay in between. The CDR3 here is CAWTRGAGLYTF. The CDR3, as DNA: TGTGCCTGGACCCGGGGGGCAGGTCTCTACACCTTC.

This sequence joins TRBV5-4 and TRBJ2-7; 7 bases align to TRBD2. The J call may be wrong; the DNA end is better matched by TRBJ2-1. Germline CDR1 and CDR2: SGHNT and YYREEE (reference sequence). The CDR3 contains 14 residues. The CDR3 DNA sequence: TGTGCCAGCAGCCCGAGGGGAGGGAGTAATGAGCAGTTCTTC. Encoded protein: CASSPRGGSNEQFF.

This rearrangement joins TRBV4-1 to TRBJ2-3; D remains unclear. This CDR3 contains 13 residues. The V gene lost 0 bases and the J gene lost 5 bases, with 6 bases spanning the gap. The V gene's germline CDR1 is MGHRA and CDR2 YSYEKL. The CDR3 bases are TGCGCCAGCAGCCAAGATCCCGGAGATACGCAGTATTTT. Residues: CASSQDPGDTQYF.

The chain has TRBV5-6 and TRBJ2-3, with 14 bases matching TRBD2. J lost 1 base, V lost 1 base, and 2 bases had no gene match. The V gene's germline CDR1 is SGHDT and CDR2 YYEEEE. This CDR3 is 17 amino acids long. The CDR3 DNA follows: TGTGCCAGCAGCTTGTGGGGACTAGCGGGGGGCACAGATACGCAGTATTTT. Protein sequence: CASSLWGLAGGTDTQYF.

This clone was counted only a few times. The CDR3 DNA reads TGTGCCAGCAGCTTGACTGGGGCTGCAGGTGAAAAACTGTTTTTT. This translates into CASSLTGAAGEKLFF. This chain uses TRBV5-4 with TRBJ1-4, with D maybe TRBD1 (5 bases). V was shortened by 1 base and J by 7 bases, with 14 bases between the two germline ends. Germline lookup yields CDR1 SGHNT and CDR2 YYREEE (reference sequence). The CDR3 is made up of 15 amino acids. Drawing the rest from reference TRBV5-4 and TRBJ1-4, the complete variable domain is ETGVTQSPTHLIKTRGQQVTLRCSSQSGHNTVSWYQQALGQGPQFIFQYYREEENGRGNFPPRFSGLQFPNYSSELNVNALELDDSALYLCASSLTGAAGEKLFFGSGTQLSVL.

This clone has just a few counts. The chain uses TRBV6-5 and TRBJ1-5; D is undetermined. V was clipped by 6 bases and J by 2 bases, with 8 bases between them. Germline lookup yields CDR1 MNHEY and CDR2 SVGAGI. This CDR3 is built from 13 residues. CDR3 DNA: TGTGCCAGCAGCGGTAACGGCAATCAGCCCCAGCATTTT. Its translation: CASSGNGNQPQHF.

The chain is built from TRBV19 and TRBJ2-5; D remains ambiguous. The DNA end is a closer match to TRBJ2-7, so the J assignment may be wrong. The germline V gene has CDR1 LNHDA and CDR2 SQIVND (reference sequence). The CDR3 runs 13 residues. The CDR3 protein is CASSWSVTYEQYF. CDR3 in DNA: TGTGCCAGTAGTTGGTCGGTTACCTACGAGCAGTACTTC.

This clone occurred a few times. CDR3 in amino acids: CATSPIDRDIGGYTF. The CDR3 coding sequence is TGTGCCACCAGCCCGATAGACAGGGACATCGGTGGCTACACCTTC. The chain links TRBV15 to TRBJ1-2, with 7 nucleotides matching TRBD1. CDR1 is LNHNV, CDR2 YYDKDF, per germline (reference sequence). Trimming removed 5 bases from V and 7 bases from J; junction bases left unmatched: 13. There are 15 residues in the CDR3.

This clone was detected only once. This chain uses TRBV2 with TRBJ2-6; D not resolved. Germline CDR1 SNHLY, CDR2 FYNNEI. The CDR3 contains 16 residues. V was cut by 7 bases and J by 0 bases, with 13 bases left in between. The CDR3 reads CASNRVSTSGANVLTF. CDR3 nucleotide sequence: TGTGCCAGCAATAGAGTATCCACCTCTGGGGCCAACGTCCTGACTTTC.

This chain links TRBV19 with TRBJ2-4, with TRBD1 matching 9 bases. Looked up from germline, CDR1 is LNHDA and CDR2 is SQIVND (reference sequence). This CDR3 is 15 amino acids long. The trim removed 1 base at V and 5 bases at J, leaving 3 bases unmatched. CDR3 amino acids: CASSIGNRGQNIQYF. CDR3 nucleotides: TGTGCCAGTAGTATAGGGAACAGGGGGCAAAACATTCAGTACTTC.

The chain carries TRBV11-2 and TRBJ2-7, with TRBD2 identical over 8 bases. J lost 0 bases, V lost 5 bases, and 6 bases had no gene match. Germline assignment: CDR1 SGHAT and CDR2 FQNNGV. The CDR3 has 15 residues. The CDR3 DNA follows: TGTGCCAGCAGCCGTACAGCGGGGGACTCCTACGAGCAGTACTTC. This encodes CASSRTAGDSYEQYF.

This chain links TRBV6-5 with TRBJ2-7, with 9 bases matching TRBD2. V lost 0 bases to trimming and J lost 6 bases; unmatched junction nucleotides: 6. In germline, CDR1 is MNHEY, CDR2 SVGAGI. The CDR3 is 15 residues long. The CDR3, as DNA: TGTGCCAGCAGTTACTCGAGTGCGGGAGGGACCGAGCAGTACTTC. This codes for CASSYSSAGGTEQYF.

DNA of the CDR3: TGTGCCAGCAGCCTAGGTCCCCAATTCAGCGGGGAGCTGTTTTTT. The encoded protein is CASSLGPQFSGELFF. The chain joins TRBV27 to TRBJ2-2; D not certain. With 6 bases removed from V and 7 bases from J, the gap between germline ends came to 18 bases. From germline, CDR1 is MNHEY and CDR2 SMNVEV (reference sequence). CDR3 length equals 15 residues.